What follows is one T cell receptor beta chain and its context. The data were obtained in a study of control samples from healthy donors and cancer patients. The V end lost 1 base, the J end lost 3 bases, and 9 bases lay between the germline ends. Germline CDR1 reads GTSNPN; CDR2 reads SVGIG (reference sequence). The length of the CDR3 is 13 residues. The protocol was immunoSEQ multiplex PCR, while the TCRdb copy is restricted to in-frame clones and leaves out a portion. The data show around 230,000 clones, about 93% seen once. The chain joins TRBV30 to TRBJ1-1; weak D call: TRBD1 (5 bases). The receptor was isolated from a middle-aged man in good health. The specimen sequenced was blood. CDR3 amino acids: CAWSGRADTEAFF. Here the CDR3 DNA reads TGTGCCTGGAGTGGCAGGGCCGACACTGAAGCTTTCTTT. The full variable domain, with the rest looked up from reference TRBV30 and TRBJ1-1, is SQTIHQWPATLVQPVGSPLSLECTVEGTSNPNLYWYRQAAGRGLQLLFYSVGIGQISSEVPQNLSASRPQDRQFILSSKKLLLSDSGFYLCAWSGRADTEAFFGQGTRLTVV.